This T cell receptor (beta chain) was captured in a study of response to subunit inactivated influenza vaccine. This clonotype was recorded a few times. TCRdb re-analysed the RT-PCR reads in MiXCR, keeping a single row per CDR3 protein. The data contain around 760,000 distinct CDR3 sequences, over 11% of them seen just once; the ten biggest clones take up 6.5% to 8.5%. V was pared by 2 bases and J by 9 bases, with 17 bases of the junction left unmatched. Germline V gives CDR1 MNHEY, CDR2 SVGEGT. The CDR3 consists of 20 residues. This sample comprised PBMCs from blood, obtained 14 to 15 days before vaccination. The chain couples TRBV6-2 or TRBV6-3 to TRBJ2-1; 15 nucleotides line up with TRBD2. The clonotype was recovered from a middle-aged man who received an inactivated influenza vaccine. The CDR3 bases are TGTGCCAGCAGTTACGGCACGGGGACTAGCGGGAGGCCCCTGATTGTTGAGCAGTTCTTC. Translating it yields CASSYGTGTSGRPLIVEQFF.